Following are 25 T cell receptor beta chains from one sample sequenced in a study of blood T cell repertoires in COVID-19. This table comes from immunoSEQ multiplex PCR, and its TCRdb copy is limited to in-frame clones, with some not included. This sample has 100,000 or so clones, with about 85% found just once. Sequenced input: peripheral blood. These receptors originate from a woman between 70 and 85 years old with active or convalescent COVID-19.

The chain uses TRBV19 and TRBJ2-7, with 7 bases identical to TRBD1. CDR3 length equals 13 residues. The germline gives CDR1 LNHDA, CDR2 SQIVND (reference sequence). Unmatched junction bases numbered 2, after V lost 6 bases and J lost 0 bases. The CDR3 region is CASRGQSSYEQYF. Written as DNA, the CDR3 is TGTGCCAGTAGGGGACAGTCCTCCTACGAGCAGTACTTC.

The CDR3, as DNA: TGCGCCAGCAGCTTGGGAGGATTCACTGAAGCTTTCTTT. Its translation is CASSLGGFTEAFF. V is TRBV5-1 and J is TRBJ1-1; D is ambiguous. CDR1 is SGHRS and CDR2 is YFSETQ in the germline V gene. V was cut by 0 bases and J by 4 bases, with 7 bases left in between. The CDR3 totals 13 residues.

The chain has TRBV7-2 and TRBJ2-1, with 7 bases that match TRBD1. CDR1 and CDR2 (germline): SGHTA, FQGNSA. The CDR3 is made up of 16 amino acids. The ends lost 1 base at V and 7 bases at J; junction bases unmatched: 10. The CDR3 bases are TGTGCCAGCAGCTTAGTAGGGACAGTTAAAGGTAATGAGCAGTTCTTC. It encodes CASSLVGTVKGNEQFF.

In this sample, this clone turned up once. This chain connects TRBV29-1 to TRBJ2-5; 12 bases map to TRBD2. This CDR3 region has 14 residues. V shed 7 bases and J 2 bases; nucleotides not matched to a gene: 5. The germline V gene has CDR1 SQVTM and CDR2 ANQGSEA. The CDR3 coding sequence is TGCAGCGGAAAAGGACTAGCGGGGCAAGAGACCCAGTACTTC. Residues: CSGKGLAGQETQYF.

CDR3 DNA sequence: TGCAGCGTGAGGGGAGGGGGTAACTCCTACGAGCAGTACTTC. As protein: CSVRGGGNSYEQYF. This chain links TRBV29-1 with TRBJ2-7, with D perhaps matching TRBD2 (7 bases). In germline, CDR1 is SQVTM, CDR2 ANQGSEA. V gave up 6 bases and J gave up 0 bases, with 15 bases separating them. The CDR3 covers 14 residues.

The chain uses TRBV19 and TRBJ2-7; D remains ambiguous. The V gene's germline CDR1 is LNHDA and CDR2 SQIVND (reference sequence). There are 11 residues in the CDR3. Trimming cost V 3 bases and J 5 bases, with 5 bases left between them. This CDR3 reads CASSIEHEQYF. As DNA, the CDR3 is TGTGCCAGTAGTATTGAGCACGAGCAGTACTTC.

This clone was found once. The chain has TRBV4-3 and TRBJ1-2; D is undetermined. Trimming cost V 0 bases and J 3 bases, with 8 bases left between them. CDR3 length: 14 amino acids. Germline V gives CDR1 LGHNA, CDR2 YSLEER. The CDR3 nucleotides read TGCGCCAGCAGCCAAGACCTTCGGGACTATGGCTACACCTTC. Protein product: CASSQDLRDYGYTF.

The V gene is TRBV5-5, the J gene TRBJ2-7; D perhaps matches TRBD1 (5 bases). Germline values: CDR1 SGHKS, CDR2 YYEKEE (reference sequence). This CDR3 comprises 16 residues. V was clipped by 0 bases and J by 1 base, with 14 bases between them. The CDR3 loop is CASSLEFQGLSYEQYF. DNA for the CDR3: TGTGCCAGCAGCTTGGAGTTTCAGGGTCTGTCCTACGAGCAGTACTTC.

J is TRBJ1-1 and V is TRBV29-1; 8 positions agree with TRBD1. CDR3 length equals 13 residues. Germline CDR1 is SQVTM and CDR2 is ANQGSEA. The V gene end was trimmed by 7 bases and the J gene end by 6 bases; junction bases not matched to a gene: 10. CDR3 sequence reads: CSGGSGGRAEAFF. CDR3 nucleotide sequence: TGCAGCGGCGGGTCAGGGGGCAGGGCTGAAGCTTTCTTT.

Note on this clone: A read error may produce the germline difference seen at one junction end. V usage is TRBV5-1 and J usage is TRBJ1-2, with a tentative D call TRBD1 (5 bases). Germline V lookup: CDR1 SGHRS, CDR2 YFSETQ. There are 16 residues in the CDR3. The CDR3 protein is CASSLGGRVTNYGYTF. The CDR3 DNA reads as TGCGCCAGCAGTTTGGGCGGCAGGGTAACTAACTATGGCTACACCTTC.

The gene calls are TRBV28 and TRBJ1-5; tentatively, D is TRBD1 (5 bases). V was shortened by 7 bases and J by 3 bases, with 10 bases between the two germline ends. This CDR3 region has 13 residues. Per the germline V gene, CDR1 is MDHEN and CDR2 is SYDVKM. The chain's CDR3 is CASTGRDNQPQHF. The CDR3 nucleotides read TGTGCCAGCACCGGCAGGGACAATCAGCCCCAGCATTTT.

In DNA, the CDR3 is TGCAGTGCTAGTACAGATACGAACTATGGCTACACCTTC. Its translation: CSASTDTNYGYTF. This chain uses TRBV20-1 with TRBJ1-2; D is ambiguous. The CDR3 runs 13 residues. The V gene lost 3 bases and the J gene lost 2 bases, with 10 bases spanning the gap. Germline V gene sequence: CDR1 DFQATT, CDR2 SNEGSKA (reference sequence).

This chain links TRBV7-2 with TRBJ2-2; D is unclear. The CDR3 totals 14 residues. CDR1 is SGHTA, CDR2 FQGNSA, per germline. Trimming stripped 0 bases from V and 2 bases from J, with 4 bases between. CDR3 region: CASSLARNTGELFF. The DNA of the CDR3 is TGTGCCAGCAGCTTAGCGCGTAACACCGGGGAGCTGTTTTTT.

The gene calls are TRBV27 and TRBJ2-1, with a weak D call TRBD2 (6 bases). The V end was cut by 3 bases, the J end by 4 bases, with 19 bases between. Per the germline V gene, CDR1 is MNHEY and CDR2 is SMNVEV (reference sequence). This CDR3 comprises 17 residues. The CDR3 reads CASSFPGVAGYYNEQFF. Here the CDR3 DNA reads TGTGCCAGCAGTTTCCCAGGAGTTGCGGGGTATTACAATGAGCAGTTCTTC.

CDR3 coding DNA: TGTGCCAGCAGCCAAACCCTGGGCAAGGCTTCCTATGGCTACACCTTC. The encoded protein is CASSQTLGKASYGYTF. The chain couples TRBV14 to TRBJ1-2; D not resolved. V shed 2 bases and J shed 4 bases, with 17 bases lying between them. The CDR3 is 16 amino acids. The germline CDR1 and CDR2 sequences are SGHDN and FVKESK.

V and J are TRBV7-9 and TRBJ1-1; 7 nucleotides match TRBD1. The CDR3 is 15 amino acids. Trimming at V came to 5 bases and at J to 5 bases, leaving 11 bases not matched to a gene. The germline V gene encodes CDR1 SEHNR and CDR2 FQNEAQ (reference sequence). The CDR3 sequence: CASSQKAGGFTEAFF. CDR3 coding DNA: TGTGCCAGCAGCCAAAAAGCAGGGGGTTTTACTGAAGCTTTCTTT. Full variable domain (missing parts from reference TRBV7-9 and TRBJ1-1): DTGVSQNPRHKITKRGQNVTFRCDPISEHNRLYWYRQTLGQGPEFLTYFQNEAQLEKSRLLSDRFSAERPKGSFSTLEIQRTEQGDSAMYLCASSQKAGGFTEAFFGQGTRLTVV.

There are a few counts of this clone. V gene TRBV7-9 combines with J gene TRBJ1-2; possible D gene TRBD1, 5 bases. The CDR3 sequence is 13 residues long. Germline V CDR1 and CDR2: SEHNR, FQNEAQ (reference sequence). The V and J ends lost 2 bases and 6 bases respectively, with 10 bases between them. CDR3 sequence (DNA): TGTGCCAGCAGCTTAATACAGGCTGATGGCTACACCTTC. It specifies CASSLIQADGYTF.

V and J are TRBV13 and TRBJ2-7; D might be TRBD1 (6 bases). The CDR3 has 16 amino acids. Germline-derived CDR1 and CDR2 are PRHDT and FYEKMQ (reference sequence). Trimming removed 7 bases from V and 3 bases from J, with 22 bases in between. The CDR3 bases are TGTGCCAGCACCTCACCGGCGAGGACAGCCCTCTACGAGCAGTACTTC. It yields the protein CASTSPARTALYEQYF.

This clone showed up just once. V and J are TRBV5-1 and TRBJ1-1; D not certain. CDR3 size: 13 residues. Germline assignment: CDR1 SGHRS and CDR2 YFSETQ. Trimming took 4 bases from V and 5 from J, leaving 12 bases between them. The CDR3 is CASSPKGGTEAFF. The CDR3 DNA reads TGCGCCAGCAGCCCGAAAGGAGGTACTGAAGCTTTCTTT.

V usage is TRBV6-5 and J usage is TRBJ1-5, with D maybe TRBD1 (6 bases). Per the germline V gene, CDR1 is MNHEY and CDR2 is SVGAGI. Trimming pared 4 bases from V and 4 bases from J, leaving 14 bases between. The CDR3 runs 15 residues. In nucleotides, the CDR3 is TGTGCCAGCAGTTTAAAGACAGGTGGTAATCAGCCCCAGCATTTT. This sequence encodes CASSLKTGGNQPQHF.

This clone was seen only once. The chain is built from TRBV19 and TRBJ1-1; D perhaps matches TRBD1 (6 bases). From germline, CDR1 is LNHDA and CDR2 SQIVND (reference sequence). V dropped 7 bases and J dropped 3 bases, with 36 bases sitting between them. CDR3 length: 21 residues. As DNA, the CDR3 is TGTGCCAGTATTAGCGCCTTCGGGGGGCGCGGTATCTTTGGTGAGGACACTGAAGCTTTCTTT. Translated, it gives CASISAFGGRGIFGEDTEAFF.

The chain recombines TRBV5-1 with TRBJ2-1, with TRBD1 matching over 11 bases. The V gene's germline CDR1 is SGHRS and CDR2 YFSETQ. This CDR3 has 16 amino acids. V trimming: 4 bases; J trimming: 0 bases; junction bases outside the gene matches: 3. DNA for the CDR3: TGCGCCAGCAGCGGAGGGACAGGGGGCTCCTACAATGAGCAGTTCTTC. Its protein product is CASSGGTGGSYNEQFF.

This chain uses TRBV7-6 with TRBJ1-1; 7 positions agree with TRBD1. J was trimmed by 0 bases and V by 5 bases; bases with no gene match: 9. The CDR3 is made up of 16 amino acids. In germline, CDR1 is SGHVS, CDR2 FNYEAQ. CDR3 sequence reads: CASSPWSGGMNTEAFF. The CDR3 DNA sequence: TGTGCCAGCAGCCCTTGGTCAGGGGGGATGAACACTGAAGCTTTCTTT.

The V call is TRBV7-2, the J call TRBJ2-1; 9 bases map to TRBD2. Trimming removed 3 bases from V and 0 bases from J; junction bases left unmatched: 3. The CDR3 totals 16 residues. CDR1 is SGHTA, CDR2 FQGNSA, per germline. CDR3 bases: TGTGCCAGCAGCTTGGGCGGGGGGGCCTCCTACAATGAGCAGTTCTTC. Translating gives CASSLGGGASYNEQFF.

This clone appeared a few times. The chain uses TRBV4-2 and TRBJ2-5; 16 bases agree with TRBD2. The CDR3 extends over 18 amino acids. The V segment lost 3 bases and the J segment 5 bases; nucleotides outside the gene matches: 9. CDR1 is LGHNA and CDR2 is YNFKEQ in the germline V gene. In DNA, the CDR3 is TGTGCCAGCAGCCAGGCGGGACTAGCGGGGGGGATAGGGGAGACCCAGTACTTC. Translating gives CASSQAGLAGGIGETQYF.